Shown below are 20 T cell receptor beta chains from a single sample sequenced in a study of T cell repertoires in cytomegalovirus infection. In TCRdb, the reads were re-called with MiXCR into one record per CDR3 protein. Of approximately 500,000 distinct CDR3 sequences listed, 16% are singletons. Sequences were obtained from CD8+ T cells from PBMCs. The receptors were sampled from a human donor in good health (CMV status not recorded). Some clones in this sample may be carry-over from other donors' samples.

In its sample, this clonotype was seen a few times. The chain recombines TRBV20-1 with TRBJ1-6; D uncertain. The germline CDR1 and CDR2 sequences are DFQATT and SNEGSKA (reference sequence). V lost 6 bases and J lost 7, with 10 bases in between. The CDR3 loop spans 12 amino acids. CDR3 DNA: TGCAGTGCGAGCGTACGAAATTCACCCCTCCACTTT. It encodes CSASVRNSPLHF.

In this sample, this clonotype turned up many times. The chain combines TRBV7-6 with TRBJ2-2; unclear D gene. Germline CDR1 reads SGHVS; CDR2 reads FNYEAQ. The CDR3 spans 16 residues. V was cut by 2 bases and J by 6 bases, with 16 bases left in between. The CDR3 loop reads CASSLRSGVVAGELFF. The CDR3 nucleotides are TGTGCCAGCAGCTTACGGAGTGGGGTAGTCGCCGGGGAGCTGTTTTTT. Supplemented by reference TRBV7-6 and TRBJ2-2, the full variable domain reads GAGVSQSPRYKVTKRGQDVALRCDPISGHVSLYWYRQALGQGPEFLTYFNYEAQQDKSGLPNDRFSAERPEGSISTLTIQRTEQRDSAMYRCASSLRSGVVAGELFFGEGSRLTVL.

Details on this clonotype: This may stem from a read error, because a much larger clone lies one nucleotide away. The chain is built from TRBV14 and TRBJ1-6, with 10 bases identical to TRBD1. Germline V lookup: CDR1 SGHDN, CDR2 FVKESK. The CDR3 contains 18 residues. Written as DNA, the CDR3 is TGTGCCAGCAGCCAAGAGGTATCCGGTGGACAGGGGGTTTCACTCCTCCACTTT. Encoded protein: CASSQEVSGGQGVSLLHF.

This clonotype was recorded a few times. The CDR3 reads CASSTPLGAGGPSEQYF. The CDR3 DNA is TGTGCCAGCAGTACTCCCTTGGGAGCGGGAGGGCCCTCCGAGCAGTACTTC. The chain has TRBV28 and TRBJ2-7; TRBD2 agrees at 10 bases. Germline trimming cut 5 bases from V and 6 bases from J; bases unmatched to any gene: 16. The CDR3 is 17 residues long. Germline CDR1 and CDR2: MDHEN and SYDVKM.

The chain recombines TRBV28 with TRBJ2-7; perhaps TRBD2 as D (6 bases). The germline V gene has CDR1 MDHEN and CDR2 SYDVKM. The CDR3 covers 14 residues. The germline V and J ends were trimmed by 3 bases and 0 bases, with 9 bases remaining between them. CDR3 residues: CASSFTGGSYEQYF. The DNA of the CDR3 is TGTGCCAGCAGTTTTACCGGGGGCTCCTACGAGCAGTACTTC. The entire variable domain, with the rest obtained from reference TRBV28 and TRBJ2-7, is as follows: DVKVTQSSRYLVKRTGEKVFLECVQDMDHENMFWYRQDPGLGLRLIYFSYDVKMKEKGDIPEGYSVSREKKERFSLILESASTNQTSMYLCASSFTGGSYEQYFGPGTRLTVT.

This clonotype occurred many times. The rearrangement links TRBV14 to TRBJ2-7, with TRBD2 matching over 11 bases. The CDR3 loop spans 16 amino acids. Per the germline V gene, CDR1 is SGHDN and CDR2 is FVKESK. Trimming removed 4 bases from V and 4 bases from J; junction bases left unmatched: 9. The CDR3 protein is CASSLLAGGPFYEQYF. CDR3 sequence (DNA): TGTGCCAGCAGCCTCCTAGCGGGAGGCCCCTTTTACGAGCAGTACTTC.

The rearrangement joins TRBV7-9 to TRBJ1-6; D remains ambiguous. V dropped 5 bases and J dropped 15 bases, with 8 bases sitting between them. The CDR3 runs 10 residues. Germline V gene lookup returns CDR1 SEHNR and CDR2 FQNEAQ (reference sequence). The CDR3 nucleotides are TGTGCCAGCAGCAAACAAATCCTCCACTTT. Protein product: CASSKQILHF.

Regarding this clonotype: Relative to the germline gene, one junction end is altered; a read error may explain this. The CDR3 region is CASSYDQVSYDQYF. CDR3 sequence (DNA): TGTGCCAGCAGTTACGACCAGGTGTCCTACGATCAGTACTTC. The chain combines TRBV6-2 or TRBV6-3 with TRBJ2-7; D is undetermined. CDR1 and CDR2 (germline): MNHEY, SVGEGT. The CDR3 has 14 amino acids.

This sequence joins TRBV9 and TRBJ1-1; no firm D call. In germline, CDR1 is SGDLS, CDR2 YYNGEE. The length of the CDR3 is 14 residues. Between the trimmed V and J ends, which lost 6 bases and 2 bases, there was a span of 14 bases. In nucleotides, the CDR3 is TGTGCCAGCACCATAAGTGGGGAAAACACTGAAGCTTTCTTT. Its translation is CASTISGENTEAFF.

This clonotype was observed at least ten times. The rearrangement links TRBV28 to TRBJ2-7; D gene ambiguous. V lost 8 bases, J lost 0 bases, and 11 bases lay in between. Germline CDR1 reads MDHEN; CDR2 reads SYDVKM. This CDR3 region has 13 residues. The CDR3 loop reads CASLGELSYEQYF. CDR3 DNA sequence: TGTGCCAGCCTGGGCGAACTCTCCTACGAGCAGTACTTC. Based on the CDR3 plus reference TRBV28 and TRBJ2-7, the full variable domain is DVKVTQSSRYLVKRTGEKVFLECVQDMDHENMFWYRQDPGLGLRLIYFSYDVKMKEKGDIPEGYSVSREKKERFSLILESASTNQTSMYLCASLGELSYEQYFGPGTRLTVT.

The chain uses TRBV6-4 and TRBJ2-5, with D possibly matching TRBD2 (5 bases). V was pared by 3 bases and J by 3 bases, with 8 bases between. The germline gives CDR1 MRHNA, CDR2 SNTAGT. The CDR3 covers 13 residues. CDR3: CASSEYGKETQYF. CDR3 nucleotides: TGTGCCAGCAGTGAATACGGGAAAGAGACCCAGTACTTC.

The chain is built from TRBV27 and TRBJ1-2; D is undetermined. Germline V gene data show CDR1 as MNHEY and CDR2 as SMNVEV (reference sequence). V shed 3 bases and J shed 1 base, with 15 bases lying between them. The CDR3 runs to 16 residues. CDR3 region: CASSFPFLMNNYGYTF. CDR3 DNA: TGTGCCAGCAGTTTCCCCTTCCTGATGAATAACTATGGCTACACCTTC.

This clonotype was seen a handful of times. The CDR3 DNA sequence: TGTGCCAGCATTAATGGACAACTGAACACTGAAGCTTTCTTT. It is translated as CASINGQLNTEAFF. The chain has TRBV2 and TRBJ1-1, with D perhaps TRBD1 (5 bases). V was clipped by 7 bases and J by 0 bases, with 12 bases between them. The CDR3 runs 14 residues. CDR1 is SNHLY, CDR2 FYNNEI, per germline.

This clonotype occurred many times. One end of the junction fails to match germline, which may point to a read error. The CDR3 nucleotides read TGTGCTAGCAGCCCGACTAGCGGGTGGGCCTACAATGAGCAGTTCTTC. Residues: CASSPTSGWAYNEQFF. The chain has TRBV7-7 and TRBJ2-1, with TRBD2 matching over 10 bases. CDR1 and CDR2 (germline): SSHAT, FNYEAQ (reference sequence). This CDR3 spans 16 amino acids.

The V and J genes are TRBV27 and TRBJ2-7; 9 bases line up with TRBD1. CDR3 size: 15 residues. Germline CDR1 MNHEY, CDR2 SMNVEV (reference sequence). V gave up 0 bases and J gave up 3 bases; unmatched junction bases: 3. CDR3 region: CASSLSGTGIYEQYF. In DNA, the CDR3 is TGTGCCAGCAGTTTATCAGGGACAGGGATCTACGAGCAGTACTTC.

This rearrangement joins TRBV12-5 to TRBJ2-2, with no clear D. The V gene lost 6 bases and the J gene lost 0 bases, with 11 bases spanning the gap. CDR1 and CDR2 from the germline V gene are LGHNT and FRNRAP. The CDR3 length is 15 residues. The CDR3 DNA follows: TGTGCTAGTGGCCCAGCCATTACGAACACCGGGGAGCTGTTTTTT. It is translated as CASGPAITNTGELFF.

V gene TRBV9 combines with J gene TRBJ2-7, with D possibly being TRBD1 or TRBD2 (5 bases each). V shed 0 bases and J shed 6 bases, with 13 bases lying between them. Germline lookup yields CDR1 SGDLS and CDR2 YYNGEE. The length of the CDR3 is 14 residues. The CDR3 nucleotides are TGTGCCAGCAGCGTAGAAGGGGACGGACGCGAGCAGTACTTC. This sequence encodes CASSVEGDGREQYF.

This clonotype has just a few counts. The chain links TRBV28 to TRBJ2-1; TRBD2 is a possible D gene (5 bases). Germline CDR1 reads MDHEN; CDR2 reads SYDVKM. V lost 6 bases to trimming and J lost 0 bases, with 18 bases between them. The CDR3 contains 17 residues. The CDR3 is CASRDSSTTSSYNEQFF. The DNA for the CDR3 is TGTGCCAGCAGGGATTCCTCGACTACCAGCTCCTACAATGAGCAGTTCTTC.

This clonotype occurred many times. The V and J genes are TRBV7-6 and TRBJ2-1, with a possible D match to TRBD1 (6 bases). Trimming shortened V by 5 bases and J by 1 base, and 15 bases separated the two germline ends. The CDR3 totals 16 residues. The germline V gene has CDR1 SGHVS and CDR2 FNYEAQ. The CDR3 region has the DNA TGTGCCAGCAGCCCGGACAGTTTTAATTCCTACAATGAGCAGTTCTTC. Residues: CASSPDSFNSYNEQFF. Supplemented by reference TRBV7-6 and TRBJ2-1, the full variable domain reads GAGVSQSPRYKVTKRGQDVALRCDPISGHVSLYWYRQALGQGPEFLTYFNYEAQQDKSGLPNDRFSAERPEGSISTLTIQRTEQRDSAMYRCASSPDSFNSYNEQFFGPGTRLTVL.

The table lists this clonotype with a few counts. The gene calls are TRBV5-1 and TRBJ1-3; no clear D. The CDR3 runs 14 residues. The V and J ends lost 6 bases and 2 bases respectively, with 12 bases between them. Germline CDR1 SGHRS, CDR2 YFSETQ. The CDR3 region has the DNA TGCGCCAGCAAAATGGAGGGAACTGGAAACACCATATATTTT. Translation gives CASKMEGTGNTIYF.